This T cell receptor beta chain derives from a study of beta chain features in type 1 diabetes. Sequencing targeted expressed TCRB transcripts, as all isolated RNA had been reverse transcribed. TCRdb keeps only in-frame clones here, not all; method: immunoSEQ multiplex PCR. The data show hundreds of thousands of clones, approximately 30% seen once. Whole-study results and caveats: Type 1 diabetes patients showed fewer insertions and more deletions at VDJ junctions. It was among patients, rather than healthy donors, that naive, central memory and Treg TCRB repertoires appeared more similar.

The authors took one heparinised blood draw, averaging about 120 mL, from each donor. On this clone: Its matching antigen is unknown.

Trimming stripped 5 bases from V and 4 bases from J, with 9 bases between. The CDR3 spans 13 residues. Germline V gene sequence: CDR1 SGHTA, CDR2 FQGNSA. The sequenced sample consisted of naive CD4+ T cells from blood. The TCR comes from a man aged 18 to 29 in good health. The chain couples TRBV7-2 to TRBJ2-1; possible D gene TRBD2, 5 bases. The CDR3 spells CASSPREYNEQFF. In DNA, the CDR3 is TGTGCCAGCAGCCCAAGGGAGTACAATGAGCAGTTCTTC.